Shown below are 8 T cell receptor beta chains from a single sample sequenced in a study of breast tumors, draining lymph nodes, adjacent tissues. Breast cancer patients provided tissue from their axillary draining lymph nodes. TCRdb reprocessed the multiplex PCR reads with MiXCR, giving one entry per CDR3 protein. The sample has roughly 120,000 distinct CDR3 sequences; less than 20% are singletons. Material for sequencing was axillary lymph node tissue. The receptors were sampled from a female donor with breast cancer. Some clones in this sample may be carry-over from other donors' samples.

In this sample, this clonotype turned up many times. This sequence joins TRBV7-2 and TRBJ2-7; 8 bases agree with TRBD1. After removal of 3 bases from V and 5 bases from J, the junction contained 6 bases not matched to a gene. This CDR3 spans 14 amino acids. CDR1 and CDR2 from the germline V gene are SGHTA and FQGNSA. The CDR3 bases are TGTGCCAGCAGCTTCCGGACAGGGAGAAACGAGCAGTACTTC. This gives the protein CASSFRTGRNEQYF.

There are many counts of this clonotype. The rearrangement joins TRBV4-1 to TRBJ1-2; D is unresolved. Deletions cut 1 base from V and 0 bases from J, with 6 bases between. Germline-derived CDR1 and CDR2 are MGHRA and YSYEKL. There are 14 residues in the CDR3. The CDR3 nucleotides are TGCGCCAGCAGCCAAGCCGGGACTAACTATGGCTACACCTTC. This translates into CASSQAGTNYGYTF.

This clonotype occurred many times. The rearrangement uses TRBV7-2 and TRBJ2-5, with D perhaps TRBD2 (6 bases). V lost 5 bases and J lost 5, with 18 bases in between. This CDR3 spans 15 amino acids. Germline lookup yields CDR1 SGHTA and CDR2 FQGNSA. The CDR3 sequence: CASSPTFHRGETQYF. CDR3 coding DNA: TGTGCCAGCAGCCCCACCTTCCACCGGGGGGAGACCCAGTACTTC.

This clonotype was counted many times. The rearrangement uses TRBV7-8 and TRBJ2-2; 14 positions match TRBD2. Germline CDR1 reads SGHVS; CDR2 reads FQNEAQ. J gave up 4 bases and V 5 bases, and 6 bases lay outside the gene matches. The CDR3 runs 17 residues. As DNA, the CDR3 is TGTGCCAGCAGCCGCCAGACTAGCGGGGGGGCCACCGGGGAGCTGTTTTTT. Translation gives CASSRQTSGGATGELFF.

This clonotype was counted ten times or more. V is TRBV19 and J is TRBJ2-7; D is unclear. Per germline, CDR1 LNHDA and CDR2 SQIVND (reference sequence). V was cut by 2 bases and J by 2 bases, with 10 bases left in between. This CDR3 spans 14 amino acids. Here the CDR3 DNA reads TGTGCCAGTAGTATAACGGTTTCTACCTACGAGCAGTACTTC. Amino acid sequence: CASSITVSTYEQYF.

This clonotype was counted many times. CDR3 loop: CATSDLTVGDTQYF. CDR3 in DNA: TGTGCCACCAGTGACCTGACCGTGGGAGATACGCAGTATTTT. J is TRBJ2-3 and V is TRBV24-1, with D hard to call. Germline V gene lookup returns CDR1 KGHDR and CDR2 SFDVKD. Trimming took 4 bases from V and 5 from J, leaving 12 bases between them. The CDR3 is made up of 14 amino acids.

About this clonotype itself: This may come from a read error, since a much larger clone is one base off. The conserved final phenylalanine or tryptophan is absent from the CDR3, which likely points to a read error. This sequence joins TRBV7-9 and TRBJ1-4; D not certain. Germline lookup yields CDR1 SEHNR and CDR2 FQNEAQ (reference sequence). V dropped 3 bases and J dropped 0 bases, with 5 bases sitting between them. The CDR3 extends over 14 amino acids. CDR3 sequence: CASSFTATNEKLFL. The CDR3 DNA follows: TGTGCCAGCAGCTTTACAGCAACTAATGAAAAACTGTTTCTT.

This clonotype was detected many times. The chain uses TRBV20-1 and TRBJ1-3, with a possible D match to TRBD1 (5 bases). The CDR3 is 14 residues long. The V and J ends lost 4 bases and 4 bases respectively, with 14 bases between them. The germline V gene encodes CDR1 DFQATT and CDR2 SNEGSKA (reference sequence). The CDR3 nucleotides are TGCAGTGCTATTGAAGGAGGGGTAGGAAACACCATATATTTT. This translates into CSAIEGGVGNTIYF.